These T cell receptor beta chains were read from a single sample in a study. From the 5' RACE reads, TCRdb called clonotypes with MiXCR, one entry per CDR3 protein. The sample includes 50,000 to 75,000 distinct CDR3 sequences, roughly 23% of them seen just once. Sequenced: memory CD4+ T cells sorted from a lymph node. These receptors came from a female donor with breast cancer. Both conserved end residues are part of each CDR3. A D gene is named only where the DNA matches it firmly. Expanded clones get a size class; other rows say once, few or many, or leave the size out.

many,.,TRBV4-2,TRBJ1-5,TGTGCCAGCAGCCAAGGCCCCGAGCCCAATCAGCCCCAGCATTTT,CASSQGPEPNQPQHF
.,.,TRBV18,TRBJ2-7,TGTGCCGGCTCACCGGGCGGGGTTCGCTCCTACGAGCAGTACTTC,CAGSPGGVRSYEQYF
many,.,TRBV7-6,TRBJ2-5,TGTGCCAGCAGCCGCGGTGGCCTTGGAGAAGAGACCCAGTACTTC,CASSRGGLGEETQYF
few,TRBD1,TRBV4-3,TRBJ2-7,TGCGCCAGCAGCCGGGGACAGGGGGCAAACGAGCAGTACTTC,CASSRGQGANEQYF
few,.,TRBV7-8,TRBJ2-1,TGTGCCAGCAGCCCGGGGGGCAGCGGCGATGCGAATGAGCAGTTCTTC,CASSPGGSGDANEQFF
.,.,TRBV7-3,TRBJ2-3,TGTGCCAGCAGCCCCCCCTGGGGAGGGGGAGATACGCAGTATTTT,CASSPPWGGGDTQYF
few,.,TRBV29-1,TRBJ1-2,TGCAGCGTTGAGATCTCTGGGTACTATGGCTACACCTTC,CSVEISGYYGYTF
.,.,TRBV7-2,TRBJ2-3,TGTGCCAGCAGCTTAGGACAGGGACTCAGCACAGATACGCAGTATTTT,CASSLGQGLSTDTQYF
.,.,TRBV7-2,TRBJ1-1,TGTGCCAGCAGCTTAGTCGGCGGCATCGGCACTGAAGCTTTCTTT,CASSLVGGIGTEAFF
many,.,TRBV6-1,TRBJ2-7,TGTGCCAGCAACGCCTACCGGACAGACTACGAGCAGTACTTC,CASNAYRTDYEQYF
.,.,TRBV7-2,TRBJ2-1,TGTGCCAGCAGCTTAGGAGGGATTGAGCAGTTCTTC,CASSLGGIEQFF
many,.,TRBV5-1,TRBJ2-1,TGCGCCAGCAGCTCAGGGGGGGTAGCGGCCTACAATGAGCAGTTCTTC,CASSSGGVAAYNEQFF
.,.,TRBV2,TRBJ1-1,TGTGCCAGCAGTGAAGGGACTTATCCTGGAGCTTACTTT,CASSEGTYPGAYF